Below, 9 T cell receptor beta chains from the same sample are listed, as sequenced in a study of T cell repertoires and leukemia-associated antigens. TCRdb recomputed calls from the 5' RACE reads with MiXCR, one row per CDR3 protein. In the table there are 11,000 to 15,000 distinct CDR3 sequences, 30% to 45% of which are singletons. These receptors have no identified antigens. The sequencing input was CD3+ T cells sorted from blood and cultured. Receptors were obtained from a female donor in good health.

The chain has TRBV10-3 and TRBJ2-1; a weak D match, TRBD1 (5 bases). Germline V CDR1 and CDR2: ENHRY, SYGVKD. The V and J ends lost 3 bases and 0 bases respectively, with 18 bases between them. The CDR3 is 18 amino acids. The DNA for the CDR3 is TGTGCCATCAGTGACCAGGGTAGCCGGAAAAGCTCCTACAATGAGCAGTTCTTC. It codes for CAISDQGSRKSSYNEQFF.

By share of the sample, this clonotype is medium-sized (0.01 to 0.1%). V and J are TRBV3-1 and TRBJ2-1, with 10 bases lining up with TRBD2. V lost 0 bases to trimming and J lost 10 bases; unmatched junction nucleotides: 3. Germline assignment: CDR1 LGHDT and CDR2 YNNKEL (reference sequence). The CDR3 totals 14 residues. The CDR3 region has the DNA TGTGCCAGCAGCCAAGACTGGACTAGCGGAGAGCAGTTCTTC. Translating gives CASSQDWTSGEQFF.

As for this clonotype: The junction does not match germline at one end; this may be a read error. This rearrangement joins TRBV20-1 to TRBJ2-7, with D perhaps matching TRBD1 (6 bases). From germline, CDR1 is DFQATT and CDR2 SNEGSKA (reference sequence). This CDR3 has 14 residues. This CDR3 is CGADPRTEAYEQYF. CDR3 DNA sequence: TGCGGTGCGGATCCCAGGACAGAGGCCTACGAGCAGTACTTC.

CDR3 sequence (DNA): TGCGCCAGCAGCTTGTCGGGACAGGAGGGCAATGAGCAGTTCTTC. Encoded protein: CASSLSGQEGNEQFF. This chain joins TRBV5-1 and TRBJ2-1; 8 bases map to TRBD1. Germline V lookup: CDR1 SGHRS, CDR2 YFSETQ. V lost 1 base to trimming and J lost 6 bases; unmatched junction nucleotides: 6. This CDR3 is 15 amino acids long.

This clonotype occurred many times. This sequence joins TRBV29-1 and TRBJ2-3; TRBD2 aligns across 10 bases. Germline trimming cut 6 bases from V and 5 bases from J; bases unmatched to any gene: 11. CDR3 length equals 15 residues. From germline, CDR1 is SQVTM and CDR2 ANQGSEA. CDR3 coding DNA: TGCAGCGTGATTGGGGGTCTAGCGGGAGTAGATACGCAGTATTTT. This gives the protein CSVIGGLAGVDTQYF.

By its share, this clonotype is medium-sized (0.01 to 0.1%). The chain has TRBV30 and TRBJ2-1; the D gene is possibly TRBD2 (5 bases). CDR3 length equals 14 residues. V was cut by 2 bases and J by 5 bases, with 13 bases left in between. Germline CDR1 is GTSNPN and CDR2 is SVGIG (reference sequence). The CDR3 region is CAWSLGERNNEQFF. CDR3 nucleotide sequence: TGTGCCTGGAGTTTGGGAGAGCGGAACAATGAGCAGTTCTTC.

This clonotype was found many times. The chain combines TRBV5-1 with TRBJ2-3; TRBD2 might be the D (6 bases). The CDR3 consists of 15 residues. V lost 0 bases to trimming and J lost 5 bases, with 13 bases between them. Germline CDR1 reads SGHRS; CDR2 reads YFSETQ. Written as DNA, the CDR3 is TGCGCCAGCAGCTTGGGTCCCGGGGGAGTAGATACGCAGTATTTT. It encodes CASSLGPGGVDTQYF.

This clonotype is labeled medium-sized. V is TRBV5-1 and J is TRBJ1-1, with D unresolved. Germline V gene data show CDR1 as SGHRS and CDR2 as YFSETQ. The length of the CDR3 is 13 residues. V lost 1 base and J 3 bases, leaving 7 bases between the germline ends. In DNA form, the CDR3 reads TGCGCCAGCAGCTTGAATATAGACACTGAAGCTTTCTTT. It encodes CASSLNIDTEAFF.

This clonotype has a count of ten or more. V is TRBV12-3 or TRBV12-4 and J is TRBJ2-2; D possibly corresponds to TRBD2 (5 bases). The CDR3 totals 16 residues. V lost 8 bases and J 1 base, leaving 17 bases between the germline ends. The CDR3 DNA reads as TGTGCCAGCCGCCCTGCAAGGAGGTTGAACACCGGGGAGCTGTTTTTT. It yields the protein CASRPARRLNTGELFF.